The 8 T cell receptor beta chains listed next were all sequenced from one sample in a study of T cells in Graves' hyperthyroidism and ophthalmopathy. TCR beta CDR3 regions were amplified from RNA. HTBI primers drove first-round RT-PCR of the TCR CDR3. TCRdb reanalysed the multiplex PCR reads using MiXCR and keeps one entry per CDR3 protein. The sample has some 380,000 distinct CDR3 sequences, roughly 12% seen once. The sequenced material came from blood. These receptors came from a man younger than 45 with Graves' hyperthyroidism that later progressed to Graves' ophthalmopathy.

This clonotype was detected a few times. The chain joins TRBV18 to TRBJ2-5, with 8 bases that match TRBD1. The length of the CDR3 is 15 residues. V trimming: 8 bases; J trimming: 1 base; junction bases outside the gene matches: 9. The germline V gene has CDR1 KGHSH and CDR2 LQKENI. The CDR3 spells CASPLRQGTQETQYF. The CDR3 DNA is TGTGCCAGCCCACTAAGACAGGGGACCCAAGAGACCCAGTACTTC.

Many counts were recorded for this clonotype. This rearrangement joins TRBV2 to TRBJ1-1; D ambiguous. CDR3 length equals 15 residues. CDR1 and CDR2 from the germline V gene are SNHLY and FYNNEI. Trimming removed 7 bases from V and 4 bases from J, with 19 bases in between. The CDR3 here is CASTQLPTTSTEAFF. For the CDR3, the DNA is TGTGCCAGCACCCAGCTCCCGACTACGAGCACTGAAGCTTTCTTT.

This clonotype was detected once. A read error is possible here, since a much larger clone lies one base away. Since the CDR3 does not end with the conserved phenylalanine or tryptophan, this likely comes from a read error. This chain connects TRBV30 to TRBJ1-1; 9 bases are a match to TRBD1. This CDR3 contains 14 residues. V trimming: 4 bases; J trimming: 4 bases; junction bases outside the gene matches: 7. Germline V gene lookup returns CDR1 GTSNPN and CDR2 SVGIG (reference sequence). The CDR3 region has the DNA TGTGCCTGGAATCGACAGGGGGTGGGCACTGAAGCTTTCCTT. Its protein is CAWNRQGVGTEAFL.

This clonotype was picked up a small number of times. This chain uses TRBV27 with TRBJ2-1, with TRBD2 matching 13 bases. Looked up from germline, CDR1 is MNHEY and CDR2 is SMNVEV (reference sequence). After removal of 4 bases from V and 8 bases from J, the junction contained 5 bases not matched to a gene. The CDR3 extends over 15 amino acids. Here the CDR3 reads CASSYGLAGVDEQFF. The CDR3 DNA reads as TGTGCCAGCAGTTATGGACTAGCGGGGGTGGATGAGCAGTTCTTC.

The chain is built from TRBV13 and TRBJ2-1; a possible D gene is TRBD2 (7 bases). The germline CDR1 and CDR2 sequences are PRHDT and FYEKMQ (reference sequence). The CDR3 extends over 16 amino acids. Trimming left V 0 bases short and J 3 bases short, with 12 bases between. CDR3 region: CASSLGAGDNYNEQFF. Written as DNA, the CDR3 is TGTGCCAGCAGCTTAGGTGCGGGGGACAACTACAATGAGCAGTTCTTC.

This clonotype was detected ten times or more. The chain uses TRBV10-3 and TRBJ1-4; D gene unclear. From germline, CDR1 is ENHRY and CDR2 SYGVKD. V lost 5 bases to trimming and J lost 0 bases, with 7 bases between them. The CDR3 extends over 14 amino acids. The CDR3 reads CAISTHATNEKLFF. CDR3 coding DNA: TGTGCCATCAGTACCCACGCAACTAATGAAAAACTGTTTTTT.

The chain employs TRBV2 and TRBJ2-2, with a possible D match to TRBD1 (6 bases). Germline assignment: CDR1 SNHLY and CDR2 FYNNEI. The CDR3 extends over 14 amino acids. V was clipped by 6 bases and J by 7 bases, with 15 bases between them. The DNA of the CDR3 is TGTGCCAGCAGCACACAGGGAATCAACGGGGAGCTGTTTTTT. Amino acid sequence: CASSTQGINGELFF.

This clonotype was seen a handful of times. This CDR3 is CASSVKNRGSLSGGANVLTF. The CDR3 nucleotides read TGTGCCAGCAGTGTAAAAAACAGGGGTTCCCTATCGGGAGGGGCCAACGTCCTGACTTTC. The rearrangement uses TRBV2 and TRBJ2-6; 7 bases are shared with TRBD1. The CDR3 loop spans 20 amino acids. Germline CDR1 reads SNHLY; CDR2 reads FYNNEI. J lost 4 bases, V lost 4 bases, and 19 bases had no gene match.